This T cell receptor beta chain appears in the sequencing data of a study of CD8 T cells in ankylosing spondylitis. The study's findings and limits: Reported data indicate significant enrichment of disease-linked clones within matched ankylosing spondylitis synovial fluid.

By quantitative 5'-RACE with molecular barcodes, the TCR beta libraries were made. TCRdb reanalysed the 5' RACE reads using MiXCR and keeps one entry per CDR3 protein. This table has under 200,000 distinct CDR3 sequences, 10% to 15% appearing once. The germline V gene encodes CDR1 SGDLS and CDR2 YYNGEE. With 6 bases clipped from V and 0 bases from J, the junction kept 4 bases outside the gene matches. This CDR3 region has 14 residues. This clonotype was detected many times. Its target is not known. The chain couples TRBV9 to TRBJ2-3; 7 nucleotides line up with TRBD1. The sequence was obtained from a female donor with ankylosing spondylitis or in good health (not recorded which). Sequenced: blood, either unsorted or a sorted T cell fraction (not recorded which). The CDR3 spells CASMKGASTDTQYF. CDR3 coding DNA: TGTGCCAGCATGAAGGGGGCTAGCACAGATACGCAGTATTTT.